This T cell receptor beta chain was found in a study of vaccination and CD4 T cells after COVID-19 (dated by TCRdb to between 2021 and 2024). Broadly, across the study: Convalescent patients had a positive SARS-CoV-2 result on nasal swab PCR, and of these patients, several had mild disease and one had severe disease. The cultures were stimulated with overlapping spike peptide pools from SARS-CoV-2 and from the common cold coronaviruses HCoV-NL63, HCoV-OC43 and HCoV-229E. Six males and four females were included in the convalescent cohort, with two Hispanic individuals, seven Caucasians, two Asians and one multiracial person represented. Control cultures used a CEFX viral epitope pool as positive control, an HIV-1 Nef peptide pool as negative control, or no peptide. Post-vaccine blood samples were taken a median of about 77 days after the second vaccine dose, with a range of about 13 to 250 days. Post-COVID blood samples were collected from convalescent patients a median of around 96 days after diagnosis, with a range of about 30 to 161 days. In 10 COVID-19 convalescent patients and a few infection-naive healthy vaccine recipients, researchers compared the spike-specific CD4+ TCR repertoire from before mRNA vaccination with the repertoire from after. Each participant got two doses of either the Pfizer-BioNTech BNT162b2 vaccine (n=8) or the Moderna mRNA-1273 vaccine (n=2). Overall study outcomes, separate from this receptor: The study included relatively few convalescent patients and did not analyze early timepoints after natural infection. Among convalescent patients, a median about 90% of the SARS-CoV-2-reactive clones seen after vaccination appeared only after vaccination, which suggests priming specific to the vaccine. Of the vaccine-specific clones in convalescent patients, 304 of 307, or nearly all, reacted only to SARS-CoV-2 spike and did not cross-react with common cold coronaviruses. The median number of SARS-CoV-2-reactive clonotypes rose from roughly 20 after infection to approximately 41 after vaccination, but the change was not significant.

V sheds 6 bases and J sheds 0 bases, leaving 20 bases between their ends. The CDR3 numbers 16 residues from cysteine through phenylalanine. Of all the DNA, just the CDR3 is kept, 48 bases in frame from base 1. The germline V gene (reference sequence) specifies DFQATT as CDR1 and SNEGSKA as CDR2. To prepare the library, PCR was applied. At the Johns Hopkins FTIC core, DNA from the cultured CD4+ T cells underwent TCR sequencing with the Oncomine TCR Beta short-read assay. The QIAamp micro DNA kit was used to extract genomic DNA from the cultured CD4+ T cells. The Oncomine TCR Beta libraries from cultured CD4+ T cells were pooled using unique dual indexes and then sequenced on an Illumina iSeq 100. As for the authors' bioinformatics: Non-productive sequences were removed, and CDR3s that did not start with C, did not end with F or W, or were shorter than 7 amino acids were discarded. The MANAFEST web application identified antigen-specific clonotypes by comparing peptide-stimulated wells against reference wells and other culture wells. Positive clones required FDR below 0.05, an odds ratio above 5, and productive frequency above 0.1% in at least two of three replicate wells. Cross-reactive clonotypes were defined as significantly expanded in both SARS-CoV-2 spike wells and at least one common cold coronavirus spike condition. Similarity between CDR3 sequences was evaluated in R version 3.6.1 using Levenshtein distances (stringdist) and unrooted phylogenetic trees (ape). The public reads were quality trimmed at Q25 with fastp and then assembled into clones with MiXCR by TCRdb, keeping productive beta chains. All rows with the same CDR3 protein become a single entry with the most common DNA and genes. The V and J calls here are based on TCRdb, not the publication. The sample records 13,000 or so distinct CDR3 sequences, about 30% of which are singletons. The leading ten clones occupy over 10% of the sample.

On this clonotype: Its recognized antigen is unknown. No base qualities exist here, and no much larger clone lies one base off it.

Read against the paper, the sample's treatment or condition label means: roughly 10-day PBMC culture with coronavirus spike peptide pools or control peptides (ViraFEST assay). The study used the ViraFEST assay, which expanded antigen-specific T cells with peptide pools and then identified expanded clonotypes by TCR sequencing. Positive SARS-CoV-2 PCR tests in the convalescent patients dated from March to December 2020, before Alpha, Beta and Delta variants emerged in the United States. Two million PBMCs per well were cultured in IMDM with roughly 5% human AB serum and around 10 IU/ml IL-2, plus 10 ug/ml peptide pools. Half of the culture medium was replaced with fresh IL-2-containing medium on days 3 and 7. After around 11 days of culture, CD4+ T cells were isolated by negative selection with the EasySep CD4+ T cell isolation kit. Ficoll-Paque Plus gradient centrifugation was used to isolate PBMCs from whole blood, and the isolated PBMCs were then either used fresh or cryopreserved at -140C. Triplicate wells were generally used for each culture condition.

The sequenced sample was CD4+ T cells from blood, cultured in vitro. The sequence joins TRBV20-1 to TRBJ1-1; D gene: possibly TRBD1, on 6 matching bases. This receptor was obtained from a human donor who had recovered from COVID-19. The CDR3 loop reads CSAIEWGLLMNTEAFF. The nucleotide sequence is TGCAGTGCCATAGAATGGGGGCTCCTAATGAACACTGAAGCTTTCTTT.